These 10 T cell receptor beta chains came from one sample sequenced in a study of blood T cell repertoires in COVID-19 (dated by TCRdb to about 2020). Receptor libraries were prepared by the immunoSEQ multiplex PCR assay. Entries here come from immuneACCESS through TCRdb and include only in-frame sequences with V and J called. Some clones fail to appear in such tables; in the studies checked, an unresolved V gene covers under half of the shortfall, and the cause of the remainder is unknown. In this sample the table shows around 200,000 clones, 87% of which occur a single time. 0.85% to 0.95% of the sample is taken by the ten largest. Specimen: peripheral blood. The receptors were sampled from a woman under 30 who had recovered from COVID-19.

CDR3 sequence (DNA): TGTGCCAGCAGAGGACTACAAGAGACCCAGTACTTC. Translated: CASRGLQETQYF. The rearrangement joins TRBV12-3 or TRBV12-4 to TRBJ2-5, with D perhaps matching TRBD2 (6 bases). V was pared by 6 bases and J by 2 bases, with 7 bases between. This CDR3 region has 12 residues.

The V and J genes are TRBV25-1 and TRBJ1-4, with D possibly matching TRBD1 (6 bases). Germline V gene lookup returns CDR1 MGHDK and CDR2 SYGVNS. The CDR3 loop spans 16 amino acids. V lost 5 bases and J 7 bases, leaving 20 bases between the germline ends. CDR3 DNA sequence: TGTGCCAGCAGTAAGACCAGTGGGGGCGTGCGTGAAAAACTGTTTTTT. Protein: CASSKTSGGVREKLFF.

The rearrangement links TRBV11-3 to TRBJ1-1, with D unclear. Trimming shortened V by 3 bases and J by 1 base, and 6 bases separated the two germline ends. Germline V gives CDR1 SGHNT, CDR2 YENEEA. The CDR3 runs 13 residues. CDR3 sequence (DNA): TGTGCCAGCAGCTTTTCGGGGAACACTGAAGCTTTCTTT. Translated: CASSFSGNTEAFF.

The chain links TRBV19 to TRBJ2-6, with 7 bases identical to TRBD2. From germline, CDR1 is LNHDA and CDR2 SQIVND (reference sequence). The J segment lost 4 bases and the V segment lost 9 bases, leaving 3 bases of the junction unmatched. The CDR3 runs 13 residues. CDR3 loop: CASAGVGANVLTF. The CDR3 DNA reads TGTGCCAGCGCGGGAGTGGGGGCCAACGTCCTGACTTTC.

The chain uses TRBV9 and TRBJ2-1; the match to TRBD2 covers 10 bases. The CDR3 length is 13 residues. The germline V gene has CDR1 SGDLS and CDR2 YYNGEE. V gave up 0 bases and J gave up 15 bases; unmatched junction bases: 6. CDR3 bases: TGTGCCAGCAGCGTAGAGGGTAGCGGGGGGCTGTTCTTC. It yields the protein CASSVEGSGGLFF.

V gene TRBV6-2 or TRBV6-3 combines with J gene TRBJ2-1; weak D call: TRBD1 (6 bases). CDR1 MNHEY and CDR2 SVGEGT come from the germline V gene. Trimming pared 2 bases from V and 0 bases from J, leaving 14 bases between. The CDR3 is 17 residues long. The CDR3 DNA sequence: TGTGCCAGCAGTTACCTAGGGGGACGCCGCTCCTACAATGAGCAGTTCTTC. As protein: CASSYLGGRRSYNEQFF.

The chain has TRBV29-1 and TRBJ2-3; 10 positions agree with TRBD2. In germline, CDR1 is SQVTM, CDR2 ANQGSEA. V shed 3 bases and J 3 bases; nucleotides not matched to a gene: 3. The CDR3 spans 14 residues. As DNA, the CDR3 is TGCAGCGTTGACAAGACTAGCGGGACAGATACGCAGTATTTT. This sequence encodes CSVDKTSGTDTQYF.

The chain is built from TRBV29-1 and TRBJ2-3; 10 bases map to TRBD1. The junction had 13 bases not matched to a gene; V was cut back by 6 bases and J by 4 bases. Per germline, CDR1 SQVTM and CDR2 ANQGSEA. This CDR3 is 16 amino acids long. The CDR3 loop reads CSVGGIGQGVPDTQYF. The CDR3 DNA reads as TGCAGCGTGGGGGGCATAGGACAGGGGGTACCAGATACGCAGTATTTT.

The chain links TRBV12-5 to TRBJ1-5; 9 positions match TRBD1. V shed 6 bases, J shed 5 bases, and the junction held 5 bases outside the gene matches. The CDR3 length is 14 residues. The germline V gene encodes CDR1 LGHNT and CDR2 FRNRAP. The CDR3 nucleotides are TGTGCTAGTGGCCCGGACAGGGGAGATCAGCCCCAGCATTTT. This translates into CASGPDRGDQPQHF.

V gene TRBV27 combines with J gene TRBJ2-6; D is unclear. CDR3 length: 18 amino acids. The germline CDR1 and CDR2 sequences are MNHEY and SMNVEV (reference sequence). Trimming took off 3 bases at V and 0 bases at J, with 15 bases between the two ends. CDR3 protein: CASSLSYPGHSGANVLTF. Here the CDR3 DNA reads TGTGCCAGCAGTTTGAGTTACCCAGGCCACTCTGGGGCCAACGTCCTGACTTTC. Full variable domain (outside the CDR3, taken from reference TRBV27 and TRBJ2-6): EAQVTQNPRYLITVTGKKLTVTCSQNMNHEYMSWYRQDPGLGLRQIYYSMNVEVTDKGDVPEGYKVSRKEKRNFPLILESPSPNQTSLYFCASSLSYPGHSGANVLTFGAGSRLTVL.